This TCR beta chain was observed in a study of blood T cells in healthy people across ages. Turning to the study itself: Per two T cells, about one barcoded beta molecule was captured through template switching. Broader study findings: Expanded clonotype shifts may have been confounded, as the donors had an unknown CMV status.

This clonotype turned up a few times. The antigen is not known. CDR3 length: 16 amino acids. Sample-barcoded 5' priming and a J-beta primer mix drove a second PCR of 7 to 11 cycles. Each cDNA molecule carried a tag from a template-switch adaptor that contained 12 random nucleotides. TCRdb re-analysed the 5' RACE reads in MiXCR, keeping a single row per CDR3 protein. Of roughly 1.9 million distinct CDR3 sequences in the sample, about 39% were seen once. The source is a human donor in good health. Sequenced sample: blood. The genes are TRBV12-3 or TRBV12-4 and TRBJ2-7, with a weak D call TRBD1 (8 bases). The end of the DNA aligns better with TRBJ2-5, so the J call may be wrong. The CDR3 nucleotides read TGTGCCAGCATTTTGAGGCCACAGGGGGGGCAAGAGACCCAGTACTTC. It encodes CASILRPQGGQETQYF.